The 28 T cell receptor beta chains in this list originate from one sample, sequenced in a study of identical twins. Via MiXCR, TCRdb re-called the 5' RACE reads, giving one row per CDR3 protein. The data contain around 340,000 distinct CDR3 sequences, roughly 12% of them seen just once; the ten biggest clones take up just over 7%. This sample also appeared in a second study, on yellow fever vaccine responses in identical twins.

Source material: CD8+ T cells sorted from blood. The receptor set was obtained from a woman aged 18-29 years in good health.

This chain links TRBV20-1 with TRBJ2-1; D unclear. V was clipped by 6 bases and J by 4 bases, with 7 bases between them. The CDR3 has 11 amino acids. Germline V gene lookup returns CDR1 DFQATT and CDR2 SNEGSKA (reference sequence). The CDR3 sequence: CSAQVYNEQFF. CDR3 DNA: TGCAGTGCCCAGGTATACAATGAGCAGTTCTTC.

The genes are TRBV2 and TRBJ2-1; D is undetermined. V was pared by 8 bases and J by 4 bases, with 18 bases between. The CDR3 sequence is 15 residues long. CDR1 SNHLY and CDR2 FYNNEI come from the germline V gene. CDR3 DNA sequence: TGTGCCAGCCAAGGACCAAACTCTCGGTACAATGAGCAGTTCTTC. This sequence encodes CASQGPNSRYNEQFF.

There are many counts of this clonotype. The rearrangement uses TRBV5-1 and TRBJ2-3, with D tentatively TRBD1 or TRBD2 (5 bases each). V gave up 4 bases and J gave up 1 base, with 16 bases separating them. This CDR3 region has 16 residues. Germline V gene sequence: CDR1 SGHRS, CDR2 YFSETQ. The CDR3 is CASSPLGTIGTDTQYF. CDR3 coding DNA: TGCGCCAGCAGCCCCCTAGGGACCATTGGCACAGATACGCAGTATTTT.

About this clonotype itself: The DNA is left out, because the CDR3 cannot be placed on it with certainty; the CDR3 is given as TCRdb lists it. The chain couples TRBV29-1 to TRBJ2-2; no DNA check was done on the table's D call, TRBD2. Germline CDR1 and CDR2: SQVTM and ANQGSEA. Counting both end residues, the CDR3 totals 15 amino acids. The chain's CDR3 is CRLRRAVLTPGSCFF.

The V and J genes are TRBV9 and TRBJ1-1; no reliable D call. Germline values: CDR1 SGDLS, CDR2 YYNGEE. The CDR3 runs to 16 residues. V was clipped by 3 bases and J by 1 base, with 16 bases between them. The DNA for the CDR3 is TGTGCCAGCAGCGCGGCGGGGAGGAGCTCGAACACTGAAGCTTTCTTT. As protein: CASSAAGRSSNTEAFF.

Ten or more counts support this clonotype. The gene calls are TRBV6-1 and TRBJ2-1, with TRBD2 matching over 9 bases. Trimming at V came to 2 bases and at J to 5 bases, leaving 4 bases not matched to a gene. The CDR3 covers 15 residues. The germline CDR1 and CDR2 sequences are MNHNS and SASEGT. The DNA for the CDR3 is TGTGCCAGCAGTGAAATAGCGGGAGATAACAATGAGCAGTTCTTC. Translation: CASSEIAGDNNEQFF.

J is TRBJ1-2 and V is TRBV3-1; TRBD1 matches at 8 bases. Per germline, CDR1 LGHDT and CDR2 YNNKEL (reference sequence). After removal of 4 bases from V and 8 bases from J, the junction contained 9 bases not matched to a gene. The CDR3 length is 14 residues. The CDR3 protein is CASSPKDRVGGYTF. The DNA of the CDR3 is TGTGCCAGCAGCCCTAAGGACAGGGTGGGCGGCTACACCTTC.

V usage is TRBV12-3 or TRBV12-4 and J usage is TRBJ1-1; no reliable D call. The CDR3 has 16 residues. V was clipped by 6 bases and J by 0 bases, with 17 bases between them. The CDR3 nucleotides read TGTGCCAGCAGCACAGCAGACACACCTATGAACACTGAAGCTTTCTTT. It yields the protein CASSTADTPMNTEAFF.

The chain couples TRBV27 to TRBJ2-7, with D uncertain. Trimming took off 6 bases at V and 3 bases at J, with 12 bases between the two ends. This CDR3 is built from 13 residues. Per germline, CDR1 MNHEY and CDR2 SMNVEV (reference sequence). The CDR3 spells CASRRGGRYEQYF. Here the CDR3 DNA reads TGTGCCAGCAGGCGTGGTGGGCGCTACGAGCAGTACTTC.

V usage is TRBV4-1 and J usage is TRBJ2-7; 13 bases agree with TRBD2. V lost 4 bases, J lost 0 bases, and 6 bases stayed unmatched. Germline CDR1 reads MGHRA; CDR2 reads YSYEKL. This CDR3 has 17 residues. Written as DNA, the CDR3 is TGCGCCAGCAGCCCCGCTGGGACTAGCGGGGCCTCCTACGAGCAGTACTTC. Translated, it gives CASSPAGTSGASYEQYF.

This clonotype was seen a few times. The CDR3 nucleotides read TGTGCCAGCAGCCACGTCGGGACTAGCGGGAGGACAGAGACCCAGTACTTC. Protein sequence: CASSHVGTSGRTETQYF. The chain couples TRBV14 to TRBJ2-5, with TRBD2 matching 15 bases. From germline, CDR1 is SGHDN and CDR2 FVKESK. After removal of 3 bases from V and 4 bases from J, the junction contained 6 bases not matched to a gene. CDR3 length: 17 residues.

There are a few counts of this clonotype. The CDR3 reads CASSQDPTGLGLGLSGELFF. The CDR3 region has the DNA TGTGCCAGCAGCCAAGATCCGACGGGACTGGGACTAGGGTTATCGGGGGAGCTGTTTTTT. The V and J genes are TRBV14 and TRBJ2-2; 8 nucleotides match TRBD2. Trimming cost V 0 bases and J 8 bases; bases outside gene matches: 20. Germline V gives CDR1 SGHDN, CDR2 FVKESK. CDR3 length equals 20 residues.

The CDR3 region is CSDRRGGVEAFF. CDR3 bases: TGCAGCGACCGAAGGGGAGGTGTTGAAGCTTTCTTT. This chain links TRBV20-1 with TRBJ1-1, with D tentatively TRBD1 (5 bases). The CDR3 spans 12 residues. Germline lookup yields CDR1 DFQATT and CDR2 SNEGSKA (reference sequence).

The table lists this clonotype with many counts. J is TRBJ1-1 and V is TRBV5-1; D unclear. The CDR3 runs to 13 residues. With 4 bases removed from V and 1 base from J, the gap between germline ends came to 8 bases. The V gene's germline CDR1 is SGHRS and CDR2 YFSETQ. The CDR3 bases are TGCGCCAGCAGCGGAGGAACGAACACTGAAGCTTTCTTT. It translates to CASSGGTNTEAFF.

This clonotype was seen a handful of times. CDR3 loop: CASSHDIGRGSYEQYF. The CDR3 nucleotides read TGTGCCAGCAGCCATGATATTGGCAGGGGCTCCTACGAGCAGTACTTC. The gene calls are TRBV14 and TRBJ2-7; D is perhaps TRBD1 (6 bases). The CDR3 spans 16 residues. V was cut by 3 bases and J by 0 bases, with 15 bases left in between. The germline gives CDR1 SGHDN, CDR2 FVKESK.

V is TRBV12-3 or TRBV12-4 and J is TRBJ2-7; the D gene could be TRBD1 or TRBD2 (5 bases each). The V gene lost 6 bases and the J gene lost 2 bases, with 17 bases spanning the gap. This CDR3 spans 15 amino acids. Here the CDR3 reads CASSTTEGNPYEQYF. The CDR3, as DNA: TGTGCCAGCAGCACGACAGAGGGGAACCCCTACGAGCAGTACTTC.

Comments on this clonotype: A read error may be the cause here, since a much bigger clone is one base away. The CDR3 loop is CAISLPFFRWDNTGELFF. Written as DNA, the CDR3 is TGTGCCATCAGTTTACCCTTTTTTCGGTGGGATAACACCGGGGAGCTGTTTTTT. This chain joins TRBV10-3 and TRBJ2-2; D remains unclear. Germline V gene lookup returns CDR1 ENHRY and CDR2 SYGVKD. V lost 5 bases and J 2 bases, leaving 21 bases between the germline ends. This CDR3 contains 18 residues.

This clonotype turned up a few times. V is TRBV27 and J is TRBJ2-7, with 11 nucleotides matching TRBD1. With V trimmed by 4 bases and J by 4 bases, 9 bases remained unmatched. The CDR3 length is 16 residues. CDR1 and CDR2 from the germline V gene are MNHEY and SMNVEV (reference sequence). The CDR3 bases are TGTGCCAGCAGTTCCAACGAGGACAGGGGGCGGTACGAGCAGTACTTC. This gives the protein CASSSNEDRGRYEQYF.

V is TRBV12-3 or TRBV12-4 and J is TRBJ1-2, with unresolved D. V was shortened by 6 bases and J by 8 bases, with 10 bases between the two germline ends. The CDR3 runs to 11 residues. CDR3 nucleotide sequence: TGTGCCAGCAGCTCATCTATAGGCTACACCTTC. It is translated as CASSSSIGYTF.

J is TRBJ2-1 and V is TRBV3-1, with unresolved D. The CDR3 loop spans 15 amino acids. V was clipped by 1 base and J by 3 bases, with 10 bases between them. Germline values: CDR1 LGHDT, CDR2 YNNKEL (reference sequence). CDR3 loop: CASSQGLSNYNEQFF. Here the CDR3 DNA reads TGTGCCAGCAGCCAAGGCTTATCCAACTACAATGAGCAGTTCTTC.

There are a few counts of this clonotype. This chain links TRBV6-5 with TRBJ2-2; D may be TRBD1 (6 bases). The V end lost 2 bases, the J end lost 6 bases, and 13 bases lay between the germline ends. CDR3 length equals 15 residues. The germline V gene encodes CDR1 MNHEY and CDR2 SVGAGI. The CDR3 here is CASSYRTRGSGELFF. Written as DNA, the CDR3 is TGTGCCAGCAGTTACCGGACAAGGGGGTCCGGGGAGCTGTTTTTT.

This chain links TRBV4-2 with TRBJ2-6; D possibly uses TRBD1 or TRBD2 (5 bases each). CDR1 LGHNA and CDR2 YNFKEQ come from the germline V gene. This CDR3 region has 15 residues. V gave up 4 bases and J gave up 0 bases, with 7 bases separating them. The CDR3 nucleotides are TGTGCCAGCAGCCCGGGGACCTCTGGGGCCAACGTCCTGACTTTC. Its translation is CASSPGTSGANVLTF.

This clonotype has more than one count but fewer than ten. This sequence joins TRBV29-1 and TRBJ1-2; 8 positions agree with TRBD1. Germline V gene lookup returns CDR1 SQVTM and CDR2 ANQGSEA. J gave up 6 bases and V 4 bases, and 7 bases lay outside the gene matches. This CDR3 is built from 13 residues. The chain's CDR3 is CSVGLTGENGYTF. The DNA for the CDR3 is TGCAGCGTTGGGTTGACAGGGGAAAATGGCTACACCTTC.

This clonotype has ten or more counts. The chain carries TRBV5-1 and TRBJ2-5; 8 bases are a match to TRBD1. J lost 5 bases, V lost 5 bases, and 8 bases had no gene match. This CDR3 comprises 14 residues. Germline V gives CDR1 SGHRS, CDR2 YFSETQ. The CDR3 sequence is CASSPSRGLETQYF. DNA for the CDR3: TGCGCCAGCAGTCCATCCAGGGGGCTGGAGACCCAGTACTTC.

The genes are TRBV15 and TRBJ2-1; TRBD1 is a possible D gene (6 bases). CDR3 length: 13 residues. The germline CDR1 and CDR2 sequences are LNHNV and YYDKDF (reference sequence). The germline V and J ends were trimmed by 5 bases and 9 bases, with 14 bases remaining between them. The CDR3 protein is CATSPSPDSEQFF. The CDR3 coding sequence is TGTGCCACCAGCCCCAGTCCGGACAGTGAGCAGTTCTTC.

This clonotype was recorded many times. V and J are TRBV12-3 or TRBV12-4 and TRBJ1-1; D is unclear. The CDR3 runs to 15 residues. V lost 3 bases to trimming and J lost 0 bases, with 11 bases between them. The CDR3 coding sequence is TGTGCCAGCAGTTTTGGGGAGTCGATGAACACTGAAGCTTTCTTT. Encoded protein: CASSFGESMNTEAFF.

This clonotype was detected many times. For the CDR3, the DNA is TGTGCCAGCAGTGAGACAGGGAGAGCTGAAGCTTTCTTT. This sequence encodes CASSETGRAEAFF. J is TRBJ1-1 and V is TRBV27; 7 bases are a match to TRBD1. CDR3 size: 13 residues. After removal of 5 bases from V and 6 bases from J, the junction contained 6 bases not matched to a gene. Germline V lookup: CDR1 MNHEY, CDR2 SMNVEV (reference sequence).

This clonotype was recorded at least ten times. This chain joins TRBV7-6 and TRBJ1-2; D unclear. Looked up from germline, CDR1 is SGHVS and CDR2 is FNYEAQ. CDR3 size: 13 residues. V was pared by 0 bases and J by 6 bases, with 8 bases between. The CDR3 loop reads CASSLAQTDGYTF. The CDR3 bases are TGTGCCAGCAGCTTAGCCCAGACCGATGGCTACACCTTC.